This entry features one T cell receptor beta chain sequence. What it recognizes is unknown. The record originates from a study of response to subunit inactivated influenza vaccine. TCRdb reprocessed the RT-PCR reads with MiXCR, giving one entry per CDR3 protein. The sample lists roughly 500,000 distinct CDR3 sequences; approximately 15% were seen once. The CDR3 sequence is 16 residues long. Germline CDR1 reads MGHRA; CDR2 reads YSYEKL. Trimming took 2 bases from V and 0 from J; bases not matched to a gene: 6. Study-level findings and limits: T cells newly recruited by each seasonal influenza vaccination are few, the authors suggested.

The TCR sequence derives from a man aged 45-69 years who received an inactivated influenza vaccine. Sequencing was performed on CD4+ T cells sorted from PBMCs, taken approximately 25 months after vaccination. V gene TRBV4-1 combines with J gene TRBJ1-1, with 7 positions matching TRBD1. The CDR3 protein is CASSQLLGQLNTEAFF. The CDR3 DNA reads TGCGCCAGCAGCCAACTCTTGGGACAGTTGAACACTGAAGCTTTCTTT.